This T cell receptor (beta chain) was identified in a study of preoperative IRX-2 immunotherapy in early breast cancer. This table comes from immunoSEQ multiplex PCR, and its TCRdb copy is limited to in-frame clones, with some not included. This sample has roughly 4,900 clones, with approximately 73% found just once. Germline assignment: CDR1 MNHGY and CDR2 SAAAGT. This CDR3 has 16 amino acids. J lost 6 bases, V lost 3 bases, and 10 bases had no gene match. Treatment meaning: preoperative locoregional IRX-2 cytokine immunotherapy. The rearrangement uses TRBV6-8 and TRBJ2-1, with 8 bases that match TRBD2. Here the sequenced sample was tumor tissue, taken before IRX-2 immunotherapy. The receptor comes from a human donor with breast cancer. The CDR3 region has the DNA TGTGCCAGCAGTTATACCGGGAGGGCCTTCTTCAATGAGCAGTTCTTC. This encodes CASSYTGRAFFNEQFF.